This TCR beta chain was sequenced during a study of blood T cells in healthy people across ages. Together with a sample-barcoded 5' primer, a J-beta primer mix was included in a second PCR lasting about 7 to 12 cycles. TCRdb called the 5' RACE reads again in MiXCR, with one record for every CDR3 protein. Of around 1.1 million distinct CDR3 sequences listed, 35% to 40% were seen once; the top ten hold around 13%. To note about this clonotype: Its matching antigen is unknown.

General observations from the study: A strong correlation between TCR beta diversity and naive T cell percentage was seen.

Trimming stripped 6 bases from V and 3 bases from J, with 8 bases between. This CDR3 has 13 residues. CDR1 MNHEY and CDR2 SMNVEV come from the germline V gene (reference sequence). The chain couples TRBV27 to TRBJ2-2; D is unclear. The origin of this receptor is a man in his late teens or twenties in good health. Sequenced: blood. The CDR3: CASSPQDTGELFF. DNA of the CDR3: TGTGCCAGCAGCCCCCAAGACACCGGGGAGCTGTTTTTT.